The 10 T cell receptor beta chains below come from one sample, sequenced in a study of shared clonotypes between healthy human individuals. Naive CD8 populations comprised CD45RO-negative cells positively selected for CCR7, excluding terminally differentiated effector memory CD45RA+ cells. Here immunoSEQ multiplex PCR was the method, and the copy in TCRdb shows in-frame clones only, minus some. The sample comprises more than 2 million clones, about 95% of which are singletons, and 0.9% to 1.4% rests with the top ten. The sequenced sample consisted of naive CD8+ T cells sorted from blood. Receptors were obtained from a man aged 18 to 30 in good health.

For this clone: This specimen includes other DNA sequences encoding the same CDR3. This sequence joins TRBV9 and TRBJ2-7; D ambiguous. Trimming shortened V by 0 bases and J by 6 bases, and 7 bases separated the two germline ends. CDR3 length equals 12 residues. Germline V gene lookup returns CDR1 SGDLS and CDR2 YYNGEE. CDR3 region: CASSVGVGEQYF. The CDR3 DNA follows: TGTGCCAGCAGCGTAGGAGTCGGCGAGCAGTACTTC.

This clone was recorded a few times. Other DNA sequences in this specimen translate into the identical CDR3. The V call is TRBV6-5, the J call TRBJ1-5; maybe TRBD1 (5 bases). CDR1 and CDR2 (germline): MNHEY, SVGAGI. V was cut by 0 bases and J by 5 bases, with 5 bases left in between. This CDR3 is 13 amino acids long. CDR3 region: CASSYSGDQPQHF. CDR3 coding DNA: TGTGCCAGCAGTTACTCAGGGGATCAGCCCCAGCATTTT.

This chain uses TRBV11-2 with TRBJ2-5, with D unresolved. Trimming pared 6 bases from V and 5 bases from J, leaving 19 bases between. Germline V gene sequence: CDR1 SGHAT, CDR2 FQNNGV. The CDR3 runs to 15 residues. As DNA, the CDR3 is TGTGCCAGCAGTCGCCAACGTGGCGTGGCGGAGACCCAGTACTTC. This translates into CASSRQRGVAETQYF.

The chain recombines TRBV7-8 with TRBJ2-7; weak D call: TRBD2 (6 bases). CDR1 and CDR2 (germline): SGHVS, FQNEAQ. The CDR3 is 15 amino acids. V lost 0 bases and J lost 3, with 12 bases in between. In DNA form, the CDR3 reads TGTGCCAGCAGCTTAGCCGAGGGAGGTGGCTACGAGCAGTACTTC. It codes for CASSLAEGGGYEQYF. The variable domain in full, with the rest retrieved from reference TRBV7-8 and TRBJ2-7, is GAGVSQSPRYKVAKRGQDVALRCDPISGHVSLFWYQQALGQGPEFLTYFQNEAQLDKSGLPSDRFFAERPEGSVSTLKIQRTQQEDSAVYLCASSLAEGGGYEQYFGPGTRLTVT.

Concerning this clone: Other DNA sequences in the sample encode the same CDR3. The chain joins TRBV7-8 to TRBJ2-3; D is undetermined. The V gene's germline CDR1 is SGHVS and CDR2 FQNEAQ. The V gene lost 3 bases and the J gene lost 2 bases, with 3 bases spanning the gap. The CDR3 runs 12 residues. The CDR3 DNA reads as TGTGCCAGCAGCTTTTACACAGATACGCAGTATTTT. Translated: CASSFYTDTQYF. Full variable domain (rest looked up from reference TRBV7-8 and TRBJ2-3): GAGVSQSPRYKVAKRGQDVALRCDPISGHVSLFWYQQALGQGPEFLTYFQNEAQLDKSGLPSDRFFAERPEGSVSTLKIQRTQQEDSAVYLCASSFYTDTQYFGPGTRLTVL.

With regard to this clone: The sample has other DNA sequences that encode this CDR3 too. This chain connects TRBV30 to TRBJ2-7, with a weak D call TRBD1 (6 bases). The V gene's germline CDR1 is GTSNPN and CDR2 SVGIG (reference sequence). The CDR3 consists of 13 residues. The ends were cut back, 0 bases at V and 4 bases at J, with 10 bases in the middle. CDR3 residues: CAWSVGQTYEQYF. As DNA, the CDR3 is TGTGCCTGGAGTGTAGGACAGACTTACGAGCAGTACTTC.

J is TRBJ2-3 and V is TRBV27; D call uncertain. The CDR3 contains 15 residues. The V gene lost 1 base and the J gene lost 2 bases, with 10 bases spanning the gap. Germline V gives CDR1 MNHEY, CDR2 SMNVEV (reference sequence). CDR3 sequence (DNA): TGTGCCAGCAGTTTATACAGATCCTCCACAGATACGCAGTATTTT. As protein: CASSLYRSSTDTQYF.

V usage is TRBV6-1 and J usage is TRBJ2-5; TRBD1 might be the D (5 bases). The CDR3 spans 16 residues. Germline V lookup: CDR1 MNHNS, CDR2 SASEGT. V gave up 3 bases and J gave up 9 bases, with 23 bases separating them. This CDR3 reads CASSDLTGQGRSAQYF. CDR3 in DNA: TGTGCCAGCAGTGATTTAACCGGGCAGGGCAGATCGGCCCAGTACTTC.

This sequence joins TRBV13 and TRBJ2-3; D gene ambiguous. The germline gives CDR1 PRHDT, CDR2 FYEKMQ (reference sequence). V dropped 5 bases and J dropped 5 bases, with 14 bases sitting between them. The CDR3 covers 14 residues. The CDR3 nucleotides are TGTGCCAGCAGCCACACAGAGAGCCAAGATACGCAGTATTTT. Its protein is CASSHTESQDTQYF.

CDR3 sequence: CASSWNPNYGYTF. In nucleotides, the CDR3 is TGTGCCAGCAGCTGGAACCCAAACTATGGCTACACCTTC. The J gene is TRBJ1-2, the V gene TRBV6-5; D remains unclear. The ends were cut back, 6 bases at V and 2 bases at J, with 10 bases in the middle. The germline V gene has CDR1 MNHEY and CDR2 SVGAGI. CDR3 size: 13 residues.